This T cell receptor beta chain was observed in a study of T cell clones after liver transplantation. Study overall: Pre-transplant mixed lymphocyte reactions yielded third-party-reactive TCRbeta sequences as comparators for graft-donor-reactive sequences.

This table comes from immunoSEQ multiplex PCR, and its TCRdb copy is limited to in-frame clones, with some not included. The sample shows around 110,000 clones, about nine tenths of them seen only once. Deletions cut 1 base from V and 2 bases from J, with 12 bases between. From germline, CDR1 is GTSNPN and CDR2 SVGIG (reference sequence). The CDR3 covers 14 residues. V is TRBV30 and J is TRBJ2-7; possibly TRBD1 or TRBD2 for D (5 bases each). The sequence came from a human patient who received a liver transplant. Part of the T cell pool may stem from the graft donor. The input for sequencing was CD4+ T cells from blood, taken 12 months after liver transplant. CDR3 DNA: TGTGCCTGGAGTGACGGGGCCCCCACCTACGAGCAGTACTTC. This codes for CAWSDGAPTYEQYF.